The clone carrying this T cell receptor (beta chain) showed up many times. This sample stems from a study of T-cell reconstitution after alpha-beta-depleted transplantation in children. Researchers prepared the TCRbeta library using unique molecular identifiers, the study reports. One entry per CDR3 protein, called by TCRdb with MiXCR from the PCR reads. There are approximately 640,000 distinct CDR3 sequences in the sample; approximately 16% occur only once, and about 1.1% lies in the top ten. Germline V gene sequence: CDR1 SQVTM, CDR2 ANQGSEA. V dropped 4 bases and J dropped 6; count of bases not matched to a gene: 8. The CDR3 sequence is 15 residues long.

Sequences were derived from PBMCs from the stem cell graft donor, sampled from the stem cell graft. The rearrangement joins TRBV29-1 to TRBJ2-3; 12 bases are a match to TRBD2. The source is a human donor who donated a stem cell graft to a child with acute myeloid leukemia. The CDR3: CSVGASGGVGDTQYF. Written as DNA, the CDR3 is TGCAGCGTTGGTGCTAGCGGGGGGGTAGGGGATACGCAGTATTTT.